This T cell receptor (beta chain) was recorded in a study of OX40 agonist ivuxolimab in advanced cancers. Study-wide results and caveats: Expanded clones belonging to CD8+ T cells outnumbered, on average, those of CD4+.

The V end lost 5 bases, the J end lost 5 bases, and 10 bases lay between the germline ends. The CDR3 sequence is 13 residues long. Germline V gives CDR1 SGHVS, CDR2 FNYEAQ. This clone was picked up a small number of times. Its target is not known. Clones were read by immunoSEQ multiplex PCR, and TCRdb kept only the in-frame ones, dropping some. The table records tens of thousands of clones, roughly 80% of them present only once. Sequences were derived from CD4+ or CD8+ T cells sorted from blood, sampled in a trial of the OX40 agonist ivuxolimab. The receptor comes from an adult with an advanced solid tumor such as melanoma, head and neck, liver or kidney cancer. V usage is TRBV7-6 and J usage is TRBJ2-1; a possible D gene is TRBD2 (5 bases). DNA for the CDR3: TGTGCCAGCAGCATACTAGGGAACAATGAGCAGTTCTTC. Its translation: CASSILGNNEQFF.